This is a list of T cell receptor beta chains from one sample in a study of PD-1 blockade in classical Hodgkin lymphoma. Some clones are missing from TCRdb's copy, which holds only in-frame ones; the method was immunoSEQ multiplex PCR. The sample records over 20,000 clones, less than 75% being singletons. The sample was peripheral blood mononuclear cells (PBMCs), taken before the second cycle of nivolumab. These receptor sequences come from a human donor with classical Hodgkin lymphoma. Each CDR3 is given with its conserved first and last residue. A D gene is named only where the DNA matches it firmly. Clone size, where shown, is once, few, many, or a class for clones that have expanded.

abundance: -; d_gene: TRBD1; j_gene: TRBJ1-2; v_gene: TRBV7-2; CDR3aa: CASSPRGDYGYTF; CDR3nt: TGTGCCAGCAGCCCCAGGGGGGACTATGGCTACACCTTC
abundance: once; d_gene: TRBD1; j_gene: TRBJ2-5; v_gene: TRBV6-5; CDR3aa: CASSSTGGQETQYF; CDR3nt: TGTGCCAGCAGTTCGACAGGGGGCCAAGAGACCCAGTACTTC
abundance: -; d_gene: -; j_gene: TRBJ1-2; v_gene: TRBV9; CDR3aa: CASSVDQQDYGYTF; CDR3nt: TGTGCCAGCAGCGTAGATCAGCAAGACTATGGCTACACCTTC
abundance: -; d_gene: TRBD1; j_gene: TRBJ2-3; v_gene: TRBV28; CDR3aa: CASRPTDRGLWLRGTDTQYF; CDR3nt: TGTGCCAGCAGACCTACCGACAGGGGGTTGTGGTTAAGGGGTACAGATACGCAGTATTTT
abundance: -; d_gene: -; j_gene: TRBJ1-1; v_gene: TRBV7-9; CDR3aa: CASSPSTVNTEAFF; CDR3nt: TGTGCCAGCAGCCCCTCGACTGTGAACACTGAAGCTTTCTTT
abundance: once; d_gene: -; j_gene: TRBJ1-1; v_gene: TRBV2; CDR3aa: CASRTTPIGTEAFF; CDR3nt: TGTGCCAGCAGAACGACACCGATTGGCACTGAAGCTTTCTTT
abundance: -; d_gene: TRBD2; j_gene: TRBJ2-3; v_gene: TRBV6-5; CDR3aa: CASSLIAGGGTDTQYF; CDR3nt: TGTGCCAGCAGTTTGATAGCGGGAGGAGGAACAGATACGCAGTATTTT
abundance: -; d_gene: -; j_gene: TRBJ2-7; v_gene: TRBV4-1; CDR3aa: CASSQAVGTQRSSEQYF; CDR3nt: TGCGCCAGCAGCCAAGCGGTTGGGACCCAAAGATCGAGCGAGCAGTACTTC
abundance: medium-sized; d_gene: -; j_gene: TRBJ2-1; v_gene: TRBV29-1; CDR3aa: CSVVLSASYNEQFF; CDR3nt: TGCAGCGTTGTCTTGTCGGCGTCTTACAATGAGCAGTTCTTC
abundance: -; d_gene: -; j_gene: TRBJ2-1; v_gene: TRBV19; CDR3aa: CASGRRDYNEQFF; CDR3nt: TGTGCCAGTGGGCGGAGGGACTACAATGAGCAGTTCTTC